The 8 T cell receptor beta chains listed next were all sequenced from one sample in a study of blood T cell repertoires in COVID-19 (TCRdb year 2020). Library prep was done by the immunoSEQ multiplex PCR assay. What TCRdb holds here is the immuneACCESS table cut down to in-frame rearrangements. Part of the clones is not present; checked against another copy, under half of the missing clones reflect an unresolved V gene, and the others are unexplained. Within this sample are more than 150,000 clones, with around 84% of them counted one time only. About 7% of the sample lies in the top ten. The sample comprised peripheral blood. The receptors here all came from a man aged 50-59 years with active or convalescent COVID-19.

Only one count was recorded for this clone. The J gene is TRBJ1-2, the V gene TRBV5-6; D possibly corresponds to TRBD1 (5 bases). Trimming cost V 1 base and J 4 bases, with 11 bases left between them. Germline-derived CDR1 and CDR2 are SGHDT and YYEEEE. CDR3 length: 14 residues. The CDR3, as DNA: TGTGCCAGCAGCTTGACAGGTGTTGGCTATGGCTACACCTTC. This codes for CASSLTGVGYGYTF.

V is TRBV5-1 and J is TRBJ1-6; 8 bases align to TRBD1. The CDR3 contains 14 residues. Germline loops: CDR1 SGHRS, CDR2 YFSETQ. V dropped 4 bases and J dropped 7; count of bases not matched to a gene: 4. CDR3 amino acids: CASSPGQGNSPLHF. The CDR3 DNA reads TGCGCCAGCAGCCCTGGACAGGGAAATTCACCCCTCCACTTT.

The chain combines TRBV7-9 with TRBJ1-6; the match to TRBD1 covers 7 bases. The CDR3 is 15 residues long. Unmatched junction bases numbered 9, after V lost 5 bases and J lost 8 bases. The germline V gene has CDR1 SEHNR and CDR2 FQNEAQ (reference sequence). CDR3 in amino acids: CASSPTGERYSPLHF. The CDR3 DNA reads TGTGCCAGCAGCCCTACAGGGGAGAGATATTCACCCCTCCACTTT. The full variable domain, with the rest looked up from reference TRBV7-9 and TRBJ1-6, is DTGVSQNPRHKITKRGQNVTFRCDPISEHNRLYWYRQTLGQGPEFLTYFQNEAQLEKSRLLSDRFSAERPKGSFSTLEIQRTEQGDSAMYLCASSPTGERYSPLHFGNGTRLTVT.

The V call is TRBV6-5, the J call TRBJ2-7; TRBD1 matches 10 bases. CDR3 length equals 15 residues. With 8 bases clipped from V and 4 bases from J, the junction kept 11 bases outside the gene matches. CDR1 MNHEY and CDR2 SVGAGI come from the germline V gene. CDR3 sequence: CASRRSWDRGYEQYF. CDR3 nucleotides: TGTGCCAGCCGACGAAGTTGGGACAGGGGATACGAGCAGTACTTC.

The chain couples TRBV11-3 to TRBJ2-3; tentative D call: TRBD2 (5 bases). Per germline, CDR1 SGHNT and CDR2 YENEEA. This CDR3 is 15 amino acids long. V dropped 1 base and J dropped 2 bases, with 10 bases sitting between them. CDR3 region: CASSLGVGVTDTQYF. CDR3 DNA sequence: TGTGCCAGCAGCTTAGGGGTGGGAGTCACAGATACGCAGTATTTT. Supplemented by reference TRBV11-3 and TRBJ2-3, the full variable domain reads EAGVVQSPRYKIIEKKQPVAFWCNPISGHNTLYWYLQNLGQGPELLIRYENEEAVDDSQLPKDRFSAERLKGVDSTLKIQPAELGDSAVYLCASSLGVGVTDTQYFGPGTRLTVL.

This chain joins TRBV5-5 and TRBJ1-5; no clear D gene. Germline assignment: CDR1 SGHKS and CDR2 YYEKEE (reference sequence). CDR3 length: 15 amino acids. The ends were cut back, 0 bases at V and 4 bases at J, with 11 bases in the middle. The CDR3 region has the DNA TGTGCCAGCAGCTTGGCGGTAGGAGCAAATCAGCCCCAGCATTTT. The encoded protein is CASSLAVGANQPQHF.

This sequence joins TRBV15 and TRBJ1-5, with no clear D. V lost 1 base and J 4 bases, leaving 8 bases between the germline ends. The CDR3 contains 14 residues. Germline CDR1 LNHNV, CDR2 YYDKDF (reference sequence). The CDR3 DNA sequence: TGTGCCACCAGCAGAGGTAACTATAATCAGCCCCAGCATTTT. Translation gives CATSRGNYNQPQHF.

The chain combines TRBV14 with TRBJ2-5, with 8 bases lining up with TRBD2. CDR1 is SGHDN, CDR2 FVKESK, per germline. Trimming removed 4 bases from V and 4 bases from J; junction bases left unmatched: 5. The CDR3 is 14 amino acids. The CDR3 sequence is CASSRTSIRETQYF. The CDR3, as DNA: TGTGCCAGCAGCCGGACTAGCATTAGAGAGACCCAGTACTTC.